Following are 14 T cell receptor beta chains from one sample sequenced in a study of OX40 agonist ivuxolimab in advanced cancers. Receptor amplification or capture employed the immunoSEQ multiplex PCR assay. Not all clones reach the TCRdb copy of this immuneACCESS table, which keeps in-frame sequences only. Checked studies attribute under half of the gap to unresolved V genes and leave the rest unexplained. The sample yields about 83,000 clones; roughly 90% were counted once. Of the sample, roughly 0.64% falls within the top ten clones. The sequencing here drew on CD4+ or CD8+ T cells sorted from blood, taken in a trial of the OX40 agonist ivuxolimab. These receptors were obtained from an adult with an advanced solid tumor such as melanoma, head and neck, liver or kidney cancer.

This clone was seen a single time. The chain has TRBV7-9 and TRBJ1-1, with no clear D. Germline CDR1 and CDR2: SEHNR and FQNEAQ (reference sequence). The V end was cut by 2 bases, the J end by 4 bases, with 2 bases between. The CDR3 runs to 11 residues. The CDR3 protein is CASSLFTEAFF. The CDR3 nucleotides are TGTGCCAGCAGCTTATTCACTGAAGCTTTCTTT.

The rearrangement links TRBV6-1 to TRBJ2-2; D gene uncertain. CDR1 is MNHNS and CDR2 is SASEGT in the germline V gene. The CDR3 is 14 amino acids. V lost 6 bases, J lost 5 bases, and 13 bases lay in between. DNA of the CDR3: TGTGCCAGCAGGGAGACATACCGTACCGGGGAGCTGTTTTTT. Translated, it gives CASRETYRTGELFF.

The chain employs TRBV7-2 and TRBJ2-5, with D perhaps TRBD2 (5 bases). The CDR3 length is 13 residues. V lost 2 bases and J lost 5, with 9 bases in between. Germline values: CDR1 SGHTA, CDR2 FQGNSA. The CDR3 is CASSLTGYETQYF. As DNA, the CDR3 is TGTGCCAGCAGCTTAACGGGGTACGAGACCCAGTACTTC.

The rearrangement links TRBV10-3 to TRBJ2-7; TRBD2 might be the D (6 bases). V lost 4 bases to trimming and J lost 5 bases, with 18 bases between them. The CDR3 has 15 amino acids. Germline V gene sequence: CDR1 ENHRY, CDR2 SYGVKD. The CDR3 is CAISVGGRGIDEQYF. The DNA for the CDR3 is TGTGCCATCAGTGTGGGGGGAAGGGGTATCGACGAGCAGTACTTC.

The chain joins TRBV28 to TRBJ1-3; TRBD1 aligns across 10 bases. The germline gives CDR1 MDHEN, CDR2 SYDVKM. J was trimmed by 4 bases and V by 6 bases; bases with no gene match: 6. This CDR3 has 15 residues. CDR3 residues: CASRTGGAAGNTIYF. Here the CDR3 DNA reads TGTGCCAGCAGGACAGGGGGCGCAGCCGGAAACACCATATATTTT.

This sequence joins TRBV12-5 and TRBJ2-5; 9 nucleotides line up with TRBD1. Losses at the gene ends were 5 bases for V and 6 bases for J; bases not matched to a gene: 4. The germline CDR1 and CDR2 sequences are LGHNT and FRNRAP. CDR3 size: 13 residues. CDR3 DNA sequence: TGTGCTAGTGGTGAACAGGGGGCGCAGACCCAGTACTTC. Translating it yields CASGEQGAQTQYF.

The chain is built from TRBV28 and TRBJ2-7; 8 bases map to TRBD2. The CDR3 is 19 residues long. The trim removed 6 bases at V and 1 base at J, leaving 20 bases unmatched. Germline loops: CDR1 MDHEN, CDR2 SYDVKM. Written as DNA, the CDR3 is TGTGCCAGCAGATTTCCTCCCCATAGCGGGGTTAAAATTTCCTACGAGCAGTACTTC. It is translated as CASRFPPHSGVKISYEQYF. Filled out from reference TRBV28 and TRBJ2-7, the complete variable domain reads DVKVTQSSRYLVKRTGEKVFLECVQDMDHENMFWYRQDPGLGLRLIYFSYDVKMKEKGDIPEGYSVSREKKERFSLILESASTNQTSMYLCASRFPPHSGVKISYEQYFGPGTRLTVT.

The rearrangement uses TRBV28 and TRBJ1-6; no definite D call. Trimming took 2 bases from V and 6 from J, leaving 11 bases between them. The CDR3 consists of 15 residues. Germline CDR1 MDHEN, CDR2 SYDVKM. CDR3 amino acids: CASSLMGSTNSPLHF. In DNA, the CDR3 is TGTGCCAGCAGTTTAATGGGATCCACTAATTCACCCCTCCACTTT.

In this sample, this clone turned up once. The chain has TRBV27 and TRBJ2-5; D call uncertain. Trimming took 2 bases from V and 0 from J, leaving 16 bases between them. There are 17 residues in the CDR3. Per the germline V gene, CDR1 is MNHEY and CDR2 is SMNVEV (reference sequence). The DNA of the CDR3 is TGTGCCAGCAGTTTAGTTTCGGCAGGAAATTACCAAGAGACCCAGTACTTC. This codes for CASSLVSAGNYQETQYF.

This chain links TRBV6-1 with TRBJ2-7; D gene ambiguous. V was clipped by 1 base and J by 2 bases, with 9 bases between them. The germline V gene has CDR1 MNHNS and CDR2 SASEGT. The length of the CDR3 is 14 residues. In nucleotides, the CDR3 is TGTGCCAGCAGTGAAGGGTTTGCTACCTACGAGCAGTACTTC. This translates into CASSEGFATYEQYF.

The chain carries TRBV28 and TRBJ1-1; 7 nucleotides line up with TRBD1. Germline V CDR1 and CDR2: MDHEN, SYDVKM. Losses at the gene ends were 6 bases for V and 5 bases for J; bases not matched to a gene: 9. The CDR3 has 14 residues. CDR3 loop: CASSSTGEKTEAFF. The CDR3 DNA follows: TGTGCCAGCAGCTCTACAGGGGAAAAAACTGAAGCTTTCTTT.

The chain carries TRBV28 and TRBJ2-7; D possibly corresponds to TRBD1 (5 bases). CDR3 length equals 16 residues. The germline CDR1 and CDR2 sequences are MDHEN and SYDVKM. V was shortened by 5 bases and J by 3 bases, with 20 bases between the two germline ends. Here the CDR3 reads CASSPYPGSGHYEQYF. The CDR3 DNA reads as TGTGCCAGCAGTCCATATCCAGGGTCAGGCCACTACGAGCAGTACTTC.

The rearrangement links TRBV19 to TRBJ2-5, with 9 positions matching TRBD1. In germline, CDR1 is LNHDA, CDR2 SQIVND (reference sequence). V was pared by 7 bases and J by 1 base, with 16 bases of the junction left unmatched. This CDR3 region has 18 residues. This CDR3 is CASTQGGQGPFIQETQYF. The DNA of the CDR3 is TGTGCCAGTACCCAGGGGGGACAGGGTCCCTTTATCCAAGAGACCCAGTACTTC.

CDR3 sequence (DNA): TGTGCCAGTAGTGCCGGGACTAGCGGGAGGGCCTTCGGCGGGGAGCTGTTTTTT. It translates to CASSAGTSGRAFGGELFF. The rearrangement joins TRBV19 to TRBJ2-2; the match to TRBD2 covers 16 bases. V was pared by 5 bases and J by 7 bases, with 10 bases of the junction left unmatched. The CDR3 has 18 amino acids. Per germline, CDR1 LNHDA and CDR2 SQIVND (reference sequence).